This T cell receptor beta chain derives from a study of naive and memory T cell subsets. Concerning this clonotype: The antigen remains undetermined. A much larger clone differs from this one at a single base, so this may be a read error.

The study's findings and limits: Tuberculin site TCR excess was interpreted as type IV hypersensitivity infiltration. Both skin biopsy types reportedly yielded TCRs, tuberculin sites far more.

Treatment in this sample: skin biopsy from PPD injection site in Mantoux-positive individual. A UMI-containing oligonucleotide was joined by 3' ligation to the TCR cDNA template. Skin biopsies came from PPD injection sites in Mantoux-positive individuals. Amplification of ligated cDNA took four PCR rounds with SP2 and nested alpha and beta constant primers. For blood and skin samples, reverse transcription used TCR alpha and beta constant primers. From the UMI-ligation and nested PCR reads, TCRdb called clonotypes with MiXCR, one entry per CDR3 protein. This table holds around 35,000 distinct CDR3 sequences, approximately 11% found once. CDR1 MNHNS and CDR2 SASEGT come from the germline V gene. The CDR3 is 17 amino acids. After removal of 7 bases from V and 1 base from J, the junction contained 14 bases not matched to a gene.

This clonotype was sampled from an adult in good health. The sequencing here drew on skin, taken from a tuberculin skin test site. This chain links TRBV6-1 with TRBJ2-5, with 8 bases identical to TRBD2. The CDR3 loop reads CASKPRVSGDPQETQYF. DNA of the CDR3: TGTGCCAGCAAACCCCGGGTTAGCGGGGATCCCCAAGAGACCCAGTACTTC.